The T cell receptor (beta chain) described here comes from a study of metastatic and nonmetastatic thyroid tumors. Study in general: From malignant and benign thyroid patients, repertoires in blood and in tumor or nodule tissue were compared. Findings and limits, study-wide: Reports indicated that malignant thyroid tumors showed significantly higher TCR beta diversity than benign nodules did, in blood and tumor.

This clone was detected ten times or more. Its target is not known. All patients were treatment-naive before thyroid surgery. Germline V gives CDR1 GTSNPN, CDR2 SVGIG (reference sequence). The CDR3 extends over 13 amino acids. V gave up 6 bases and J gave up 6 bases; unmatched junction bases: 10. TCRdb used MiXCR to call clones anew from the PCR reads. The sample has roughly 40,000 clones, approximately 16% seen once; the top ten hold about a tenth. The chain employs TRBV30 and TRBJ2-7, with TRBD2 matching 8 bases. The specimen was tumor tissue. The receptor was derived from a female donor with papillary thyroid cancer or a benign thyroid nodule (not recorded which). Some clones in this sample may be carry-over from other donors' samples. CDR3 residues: CACILAEGGEQYF. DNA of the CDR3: TGTGCCTGTATACTAGCGGAGGGCGGCGAGCAGTACTTC.